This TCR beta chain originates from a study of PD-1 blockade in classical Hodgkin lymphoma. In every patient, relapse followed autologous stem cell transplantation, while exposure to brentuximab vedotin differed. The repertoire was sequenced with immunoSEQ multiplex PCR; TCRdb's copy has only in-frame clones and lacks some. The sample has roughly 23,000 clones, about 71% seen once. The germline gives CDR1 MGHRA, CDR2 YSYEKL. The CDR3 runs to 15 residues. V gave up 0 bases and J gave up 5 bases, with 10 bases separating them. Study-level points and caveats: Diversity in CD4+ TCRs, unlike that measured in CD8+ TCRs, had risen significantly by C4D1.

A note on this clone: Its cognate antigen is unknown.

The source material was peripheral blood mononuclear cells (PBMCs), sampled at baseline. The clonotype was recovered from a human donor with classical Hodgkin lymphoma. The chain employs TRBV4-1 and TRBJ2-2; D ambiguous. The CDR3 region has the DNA TGCGCCAGCAGCCAAGATCGGGCGGTAACCGGGGAGCTGTTTTTT. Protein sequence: CASSQDRAVTGELFF.